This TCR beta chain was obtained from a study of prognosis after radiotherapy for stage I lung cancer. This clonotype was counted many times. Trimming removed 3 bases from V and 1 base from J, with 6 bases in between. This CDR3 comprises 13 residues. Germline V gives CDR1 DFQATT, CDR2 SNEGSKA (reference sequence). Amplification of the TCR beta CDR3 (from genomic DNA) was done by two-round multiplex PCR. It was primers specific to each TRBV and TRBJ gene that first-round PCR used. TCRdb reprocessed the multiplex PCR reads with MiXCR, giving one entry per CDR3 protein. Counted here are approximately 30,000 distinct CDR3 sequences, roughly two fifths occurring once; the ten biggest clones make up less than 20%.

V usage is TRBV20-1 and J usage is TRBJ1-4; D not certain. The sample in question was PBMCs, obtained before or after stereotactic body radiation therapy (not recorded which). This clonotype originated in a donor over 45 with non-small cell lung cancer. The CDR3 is CSASTVTNEKLFF. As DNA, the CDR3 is TGCAGTGCTAGTACCGTAACTAATGAAAAACTGTTTTTT.